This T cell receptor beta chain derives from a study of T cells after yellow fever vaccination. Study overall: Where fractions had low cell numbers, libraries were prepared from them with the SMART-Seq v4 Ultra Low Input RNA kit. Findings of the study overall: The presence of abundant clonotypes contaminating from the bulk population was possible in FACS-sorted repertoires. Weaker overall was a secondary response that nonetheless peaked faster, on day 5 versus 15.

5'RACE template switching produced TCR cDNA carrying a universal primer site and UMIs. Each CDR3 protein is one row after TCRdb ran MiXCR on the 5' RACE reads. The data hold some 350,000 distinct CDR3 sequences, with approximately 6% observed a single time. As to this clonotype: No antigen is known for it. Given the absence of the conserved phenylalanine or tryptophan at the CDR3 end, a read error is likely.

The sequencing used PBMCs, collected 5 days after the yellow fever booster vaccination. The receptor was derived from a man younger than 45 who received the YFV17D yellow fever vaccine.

The CDR3 loop is CSAASRVYEQYL. CDR3 DNA: TGCAGTGCAGCTTCTAGGGTTTACGAGCAGTACCTC. V is TRBV20-1 and J is TRBJ2-7; D is unresolved. CDR3 length equals 12 residues. V lost 6 bases, J lost 4 bases, and 13 bases lay in between. Germline V gene sequence: CDR1 DFQATT, CDR2 SNEGSKA (reference sequence).